A selection of T cell receptor beta chains follows, all from one sample in a study of cytomegalovirus exposure and HLA in healthy donors. Assay: immunoSEQ multiplex PCR; the TCRdb copy retains only in-frame clones and omits some. The sample lists over 250,000 clones, 65% to 90% occurring once. Sequenced material: PBMCs. The receptors derive from a woman between 18 and 29 years old in good health and CMV-seronegative. Both conserved end residues are part of each CDR3. D genes are given only for firm matches. Clone size is not always given. Where it is, it says once, few, many or a class for expanded clones.

D: TRBD2; J: TRBJ2-7; V: TRBV9; size: .; CDR3: CASSVGGLAVYEQYF; DNA: TGTGCCAGCAGCGTAGGTGGACTAGCGGTGTACGAGCAGTACTTC
D: TRBD1; J: TRBJ1-1; V: TRBV30; size: .; CDR3: CAFSTGGNTEAFF; DNA: TGTGCCTTTTCGACAGGGGGGAACACTGAAGCTTTCTTT
D: .; J: TRBJ2-7; V: TRBV9; size: .; CDR3: CASSERGEAYEQYF; DNA: TGTGCCAGCAGCGAAAGGGGCGAAGCCTACGAGCAGTACTTC
D: .; J: TRBJ1-5; V: TRBV10-3; size: .; CDR3: CATRANAGNQPQHF; DNA: TGTGCCACGAGGGCCAACGCTGGCAATCAGCCCCAGCATTTT
D: TRBD1; J: TRBJ2-7; V: TRBV6-1; size: once; CDR3: CASSDGQGYEQYF; DNA: TGTGCCAGCAGTGACGGACAGGGTTACGAGCAGTACTTC
D: .; J: TRBJ2-3; V: TRBV30; size: .; CDR3: CAWSVSDSTDTQYF; DNA: TGTGCCTGGAGTGTATCAGATAGCACAGATACGCAGTATTTT
D: .; J: TRBJ2-7; V: TRBV19; size: .; CDR3: CARPGLACHHSYEQYF; DNA: TGTGCCAGGCCCGGGCTAGCGTGCCACCACTCCTACGAGCAGTACTTC
D: .; J: TRBJ2-7; V: TRBV5-1; size: .; CDR3: CASSAYRVGSYEQYF; DNA: TGCGCCAGCAGCGCCTACAGGGTAGGGTCCTACGAGCAGTACTTC
D: .; J: TRBJ1-1; V: TRBV4-1; size: .; CDR3: CASSQLEGNTEAFF; DNA: TGCGCCAGCAGCCAATTGGAGGGGAACACTGAAGCTTTCTTT
D: .; J: TRBJ2-2; V: TRBV7-6; size: .; CDR3: CASSPTGAGTGELFF; DNA: TGTGCCAGCAGCCCAACCGGTGCAGGCACCGGGGAGCTGTTTTTT
D: .; J: TRBJ2-1; V: TRBV11-2; size: few; CDR3: CASRDYYNEQFF; DNA: TGTGCCAGCAGGGACTACTACAATGAGCAGTTCTTC
D: .; J: TRBJ2-7; V: TRBV5-6; size: .; CDR3: CASSPVGSYEQYF; DNA: TGTGCCAGCAGCCCCGTCGGCTCCTACGAGCAGTACTTC
D: .; J: TRBJ2-1; V: TRBV7-6; size: .; CDR3: CASSLQAYNEQFF; DNA: TGTGCCAGCAGCTTACAGGCCTACAATGAGCAGTTCTTC
D: TRBD1; J: TRBJ1-5; V: TRBV4-1; size: .; CDR3: CASSPQQGSNQPQHF; DNA: TGCGCCAGCAGCCCCCAACAGGGGAGCAATCAGCCCCAGCATTTT
D: .; J: TRBJ2-1; V: TRBV29-1; size: .; CDR3: CSQLARSSYNEQFF; DNA: TGCAGTCAGCTAGCACGGAGCTCCTACAATGAGCAGTTCTTC
D: TRBD2; J: TRBJ2-1; V: TRBV6-5; size: few; CDR3: CATRTSGHNEQFF; DNA: TGTGCCACCCGGACTAGCGGTCACAATGAGCAGTTCTTC
D: TRBD1; J: TRBJ1-1; V: TRBV7-2; size: once; CDR3: CASSSTGGERSTEAFF; DNA: TGTGCCAGCAGCTCGACAGGGGGCGAGAGGAGCACTGAAGCTTTCTTT
D: .; J: TRBJ1-1; V: TRBV5-4; size: .; CDR3: CASSPGHLNTEAFF; DNA: TGTGCCAGCAGCCCCGGACACCTCAACACTGAAGCTTTCTTT
D: TRBD2; J: TRBJ2-7; V: TRBV28; size: .; CDR3: CASSYLPPKAGASYEQYF; DNA: TGTGCCAGCAGTTACCTACCCCCGAAAGCGGGGGCCTCCTACGAGCAGTACTTC
D: TRBD1; J: TRBJ2-7; V: TRBV7-9; size: .; CDR3: CASSPPRPGGQGYEQYF; DNA: TGTGCCAGCAGCCCTCCCAGACCGGGGGGACAGGGCTACGAGCAGTACTTC
D: TRBD1; J: TRBJ1-5; V: TRBV4-1; size: .; CDR3: CASSPYSDGGTGSNQPQHF; DNA: TGCGCCAGCAGCCCATATTCAGATGGGGGGACAGGGAGCAATCAGCCCCAGCATTTT
D: .; J: TRBJ2-6; V: TRBV7-9; size: .; CDR3: CASSRTGQGANVLTF; DNA: TGTGCCAGCAGCCGAACAGGGCAAGGGGCCAACGTCCTGACTTTC
D: TRBD2; J: TRBJ2-7; V: TRBV5-4; size: .; CDR3: CASSSSGSHAYEQYF; DNA: TGTGCCAGCAGCTCCAGCGGGAGTCACGCCTACGAGCAGTACTTC
D: TRBD2; J: TRBJ2-1; V: TRBV12-5; size: once; CDR3: CASGLGLAGVRNEQFF; DNA: TGTGCTAGTGGTTTGGGTCTAGCGGGAGTTAGGAATGAGCAGTTCTTC
D: .; J: TRBJ1-2; V: TRBV5-1; size: .; CDR3: CASSWQSAYGYTF; DNA: TGCGCCAGCAGCTGGCAGAGCGCATATGGCTACACCTTC
D: .; J: TRBJ2-7; V: TRBV30; size: .; CDR3: CAWSVRDYEQYF; DNA: TGTGCCTGGAGTGTAAGAGACTACGAGCAGTACTTC
D: TRBD1; J: TRBJ1-2; V: TRBV6-5; size: .; CDR3: CASSYDRGLVYGYTF; DNA: TGTGCCAGCAGTTACGACAGGGGATTGGTCTATGGCTACACCTTC
D: .; J: TRBJ2-7; V: TRBV5-4; size: .; CDR3: CASSFWQVGDEQYF; DNA: TGTGCCAGCAGCTTCTGGCAGGTCGGGGACGAGCAGTACTTC
D: .; J: TRBJ2-3; V: TRBV9; size: .; CDR3: CASSVQGTDTQYF; DNA: TGTGCCAGCAGCGTCCAGGGGACAGATACGCAGTATTTT
D: TRBD1; J: TRBJ2-7; V: TRBV5-4; size: .; CDR3: CASSPDRLETYF; DNA: TGTGCCAGCAGCCCGGACAGGTTAGAAACGTACTTC
D: .; J: TRBJ2-7; V: TRBV4-3; size: few; CDR3: CASSQGQLDYEQYF; DNA: TGCGCCAGCAGCCAAGGCCAACTAGATTACGAGCAGTACTTC
D: TRBD1; J: TRBJ2-4; V: TRBV7-2; size: once; CDR3: CASSPGQGGPWGIQYF; DNA: TGTGCCAGCAGCCCTGGACAGGGGGGGCCTTGGGGCATTCAGTACTTC
D: TRBD1; J: TRBJ1-2; V: TRBV28; size: .; CDR3: CASSGLGQGAYGYTF; DNA: TGTGCCAGCAGTGGACTGGGACAGGGGGCCTATGGCTACACCTTC
D: TRBD1; J: TRBJ2-7; V: TRBV6-5; size: .; CDR3: CASRLPTGQGYEQYF; DNA: TGTGCCAGCAGGCTCCCTACGGGACAGGGTTACGAGCAGTACTTC
D: TRBD1; J: TRBJ1-2; V: TRBV29-1; size: few; CDR3: CSTRQGDGYTF; DNA: TGCAGCACCCGACAGGGGGATGGCTACACCTTC
D: TRBD1; J: TRBJ1-2; V: TRBV6-5; size: few; CDR3: CASSLGTGLGYGYTF; DNA: TGTGCCAGCAGCTTGGGGACAGGGTTGGGCTATGGCTACACCTTC
D: .; J: TRBJ1-5; V: TRBV5-8; size: .; CDR3: CASSSGQHSNQPQHF; DNA: TGTGCCAGCAGCTCTGGACAGCATAGCAATCAGCCCCAGCATTTT
D: .; J: TRBJ2-1; V: TRBV28; size: .; CDR3: CASRGGTDNEQFF; DNA: TGTGCCAGCAGGGGCGGGACAGACAATGAGCAGTTCTTC
D: TRBD2; J: TRBJ2-2; V: TRBV30; size: .; CDR3: CAWSVYGGATGELFF; DNA: TGTGCCTGGAGTGTATACGGGGGGGCCACCGGGGAGCTGTTTTTT
D: TRBD1; J: TRBJ2-7; V: TRBV6-1; size: .; CDR3: CASSDQGATSSYEQYF; DNA: TGTGCCAGCAGTGATCAGGGGGCGACGAGCTCCTACGAGCAGTACTTC
D: .; J: TRBJ2-7; V: TRBV14; size: .; CDR3: CASSHYAYEQYF; DNA: TGTGCCAGCAGCCACTATGCCTACGAGCAGTACTTC